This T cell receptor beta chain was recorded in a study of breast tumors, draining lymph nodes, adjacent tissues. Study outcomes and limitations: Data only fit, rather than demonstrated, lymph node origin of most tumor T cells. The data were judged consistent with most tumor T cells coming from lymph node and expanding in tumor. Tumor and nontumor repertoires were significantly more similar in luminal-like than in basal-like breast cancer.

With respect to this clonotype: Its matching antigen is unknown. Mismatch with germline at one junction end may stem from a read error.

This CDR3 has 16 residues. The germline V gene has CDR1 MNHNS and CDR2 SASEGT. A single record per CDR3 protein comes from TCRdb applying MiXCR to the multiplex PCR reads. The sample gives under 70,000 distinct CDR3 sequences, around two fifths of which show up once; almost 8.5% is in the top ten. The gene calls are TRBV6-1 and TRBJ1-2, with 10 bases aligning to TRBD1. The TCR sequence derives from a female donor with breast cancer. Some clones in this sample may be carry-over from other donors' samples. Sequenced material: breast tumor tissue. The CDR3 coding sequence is TGTGCCAGCACCGGGGTGTCGACAGGGGGCCGCTATGGTTACACCTTC. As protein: CASTGVSTGGRYGYTF.